Following are 5 T cell receptor beta chains from one sample sequenced in a study of cytomegalovirus exposure and HLA in healthy donors. Assay: immunoSEQ multiplex PCR; the TCRdb copy retains only in-frame clones and omits some. Of tens of thousands of clones listed, roughly 85% are singletons. The sequencing sample was made of PBMCs. These receptors all stem from a woman aged 25-40 years in good health and CMV-seronegative.

V is TRBV6-5 and J is TRBJ1-1; 10 bases match TRBD1. The junction had 6 bases not matched to a gene; V was cut back by 6 bases and J by 5 bases. The V gene's germline CDR1 is MNHEY and CDR2 SVGAGI. There are 14 residues in the CDR3. The CDR3 spells CASRFRGQGTEAFF. CDR3 bases: TGTGCCAGCAGGTTCAGGGGACAGGGGACTGAAGCTTTCTTT.

The chain links TRBV5-6 to TRBJ2-1; D remains unclear. CDR1 and CDR2 from the germline V gene are SGHDT and YYEEEE. Trimming pared 7 bases from V and 8 bases from J, leaving 13 bases between. This CDR3 has 12 amino acids. The CDR3, as DNA: TGTGCCAGCCAATTAGCTCGGGATGAGCAGTTCTTC. This translates into CASQLARDEQFF.

The CDR3 nucleotides are TGTGCCAGCAGCGTAGGGACAGCTATGAACACTGAAGCTTTCTTT. It yields the protein CASSVGTAMNTEAFF. The chain carries TRBV9 and TRBJ1-1, with D perhaps matching TRBD1 (6 bases). This CDR3 comprises 15 residues. The germline V gene has CDR1 SGDLS and CDR2 YYNGEE. Trimming stripped 0 bases from V and 0 bases from J, with 9 bases between.

V and J are TRBV4-2 and TRBJ2-1; 8 bases align to TRBD2. CDR3 length equals 18 residues. V lost 0 bases to trimming and J lost 0 bases; unmatched junction nucleotides: 7. Germline values: CDR1 LGHNA, CDR2 YNFKEQ. The CDR3 sequence: CASSQESLAGSSYNEQFF. In nucleotides, the CDR3 is TGTGCCAGCAGCCAAGAGAGCCTAGCGGGCAGCTCCTACAATGAGCAGTTCTTC.

The rearrangement joins TRBV9 to TRBJ2-6; D possibly corresponds to TRBD1 (5 bases). The germline gives CDR1 SGDLS, CDR2 YYNGEE. There are 15 residues in the CDR3. V lost 1 base and J lost 4, with 9 bases in between. The CDR3 protein is CASSVLGHGANVLTF. The CDR3, as DNA: TGTGCCAGCAGCGTATTGGGGCACGGGGCCAACGTCCTGACTTTC.